This TCR beta chain came from a study of technical replicates of blood from a few donors. Here immunoSEQ multiplex PCR was the method, and the copy in TCRdb shows in-frame clones only, minus some. The table has tens of thousands of clones, around nine tenths seen once; the top ten hold roughly 5.2%. This clone occurred once. J gave up 5 bases and V 1 base, and 10 bases lay outside the gene matches. Per the germline V gene, CDR1 is MNHEY and CDR2 is SMNVEV (reference sequence). The CDR3 extends over 18 amino acids. The sequenced sample was PBMCs. The chain couples TRBV27 to TRBJ2-7, with TRBD2 matching 14 bases. The sequence came from a human donor in good health. Some clones in this sample may be carry-over from other donors' samples. The CDR3 spells CASSLFLPGTSGRNEQYF. Written as DNA, the CDR3 is TGTGCCAGCAGTTTATTCCTTCCAGGGACTAGCGGGAGAAACGAGCAGTACTTC.